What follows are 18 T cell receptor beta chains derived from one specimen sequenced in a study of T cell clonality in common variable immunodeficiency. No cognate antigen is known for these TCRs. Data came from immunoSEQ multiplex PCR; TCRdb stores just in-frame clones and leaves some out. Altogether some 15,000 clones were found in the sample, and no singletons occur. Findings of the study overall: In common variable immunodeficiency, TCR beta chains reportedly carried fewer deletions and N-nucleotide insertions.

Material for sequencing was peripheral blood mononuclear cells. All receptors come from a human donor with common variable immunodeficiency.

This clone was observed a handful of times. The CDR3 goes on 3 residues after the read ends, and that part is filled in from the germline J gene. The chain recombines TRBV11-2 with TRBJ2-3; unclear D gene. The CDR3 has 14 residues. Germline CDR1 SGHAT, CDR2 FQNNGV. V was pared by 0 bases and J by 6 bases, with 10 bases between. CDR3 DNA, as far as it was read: TGTGCCAGCAGCTTAGATAGTTCTATTGATACG. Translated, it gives CASSLDSSIDT. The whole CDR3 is CASSLDSSIDTQYF.

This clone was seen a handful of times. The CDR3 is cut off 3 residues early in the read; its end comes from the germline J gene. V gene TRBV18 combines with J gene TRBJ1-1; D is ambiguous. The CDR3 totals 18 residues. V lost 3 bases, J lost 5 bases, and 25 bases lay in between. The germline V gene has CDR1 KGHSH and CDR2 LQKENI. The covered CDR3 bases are TGTGCCAGCTCACCTCCCCAACTTATCCCTTATGCGGCGACTGAA. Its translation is CASSPPQLIPYAATE. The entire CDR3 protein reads CASSPPQLIPYAATEAFF.

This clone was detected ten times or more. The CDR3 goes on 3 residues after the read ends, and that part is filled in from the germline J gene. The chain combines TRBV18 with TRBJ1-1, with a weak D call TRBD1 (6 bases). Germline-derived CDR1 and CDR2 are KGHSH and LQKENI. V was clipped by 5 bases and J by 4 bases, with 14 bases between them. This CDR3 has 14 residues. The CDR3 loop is CASSKKQGFTEAFF. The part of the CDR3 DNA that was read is TGTGCCAGCTCAAAAAAACAGGGTTTCACTGAA.

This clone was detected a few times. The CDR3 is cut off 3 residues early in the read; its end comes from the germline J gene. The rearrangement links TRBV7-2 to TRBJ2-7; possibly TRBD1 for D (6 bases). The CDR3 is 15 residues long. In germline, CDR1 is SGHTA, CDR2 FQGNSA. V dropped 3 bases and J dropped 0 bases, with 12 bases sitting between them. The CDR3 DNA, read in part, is TGTGCCAGCAGCTTTACAGGGTTCCTCTCCTACGAG. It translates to CASSFTGFLSYE. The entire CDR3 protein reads CASSFTGFLSYEQYF.

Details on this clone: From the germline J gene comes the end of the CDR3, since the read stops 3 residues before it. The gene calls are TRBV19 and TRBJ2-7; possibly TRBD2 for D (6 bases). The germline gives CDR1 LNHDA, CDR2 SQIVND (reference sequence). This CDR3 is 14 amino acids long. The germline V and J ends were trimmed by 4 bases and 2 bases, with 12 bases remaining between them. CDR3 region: CASSTVAGTYEQYF. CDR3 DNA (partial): TGTGCCAGTAGTACCGTCGCGGGAACCTACGAG.

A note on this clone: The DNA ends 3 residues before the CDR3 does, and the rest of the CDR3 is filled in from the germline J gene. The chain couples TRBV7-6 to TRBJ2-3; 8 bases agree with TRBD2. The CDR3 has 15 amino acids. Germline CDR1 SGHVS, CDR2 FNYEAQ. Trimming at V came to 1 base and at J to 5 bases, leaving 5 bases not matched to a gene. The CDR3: CASSLDTSGKDTQYF. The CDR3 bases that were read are TGTGCCAGCAGCTTAGACACTAGCGGAAAAGATACG.

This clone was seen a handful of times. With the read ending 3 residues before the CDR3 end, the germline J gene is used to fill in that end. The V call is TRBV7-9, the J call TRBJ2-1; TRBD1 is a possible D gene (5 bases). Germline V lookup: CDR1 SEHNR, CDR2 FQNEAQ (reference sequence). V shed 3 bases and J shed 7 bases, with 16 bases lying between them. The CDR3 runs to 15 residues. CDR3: CASSFDTGVLNEQFF. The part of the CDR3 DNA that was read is TGTGCCAGCAGCTTCGATACAGGTGTGTTAAATGAG.

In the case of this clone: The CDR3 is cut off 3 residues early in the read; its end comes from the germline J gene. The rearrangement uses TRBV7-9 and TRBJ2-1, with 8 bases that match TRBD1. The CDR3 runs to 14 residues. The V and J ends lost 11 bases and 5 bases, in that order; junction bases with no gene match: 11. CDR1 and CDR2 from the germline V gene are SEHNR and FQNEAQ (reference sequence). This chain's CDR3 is CAGRQGSGNNEQFF. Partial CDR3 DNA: TGTGCCGGCCGACAGGGGTCCGGTAACAATGAG.

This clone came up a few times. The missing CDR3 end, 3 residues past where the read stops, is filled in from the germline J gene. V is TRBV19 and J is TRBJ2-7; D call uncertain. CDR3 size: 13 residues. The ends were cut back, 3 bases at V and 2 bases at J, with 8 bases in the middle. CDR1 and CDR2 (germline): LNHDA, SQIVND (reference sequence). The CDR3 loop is CASSIGKTYEQYF. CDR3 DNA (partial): TGTGCCAGTAGTATTGGCAAGACCTACGAG. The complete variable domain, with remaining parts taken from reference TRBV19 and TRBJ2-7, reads DGGITQSPKYLFRKEGQNVTLSCEQNLNHDAMYWYRQDPGQGLRLIYYSQIVNDFQKGDIAEGYSVSREKKESFPLTVTSAQKNPTAFYLCASSIGKTYEQYFGPGTRLTVT.

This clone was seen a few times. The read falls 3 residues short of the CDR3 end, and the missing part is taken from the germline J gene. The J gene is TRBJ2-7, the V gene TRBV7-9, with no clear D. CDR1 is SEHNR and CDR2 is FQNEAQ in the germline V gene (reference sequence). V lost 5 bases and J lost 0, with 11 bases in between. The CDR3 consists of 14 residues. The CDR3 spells CASSQVSSSYEQYF. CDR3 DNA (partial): TGTGCCAGCAGCCAGGTCTCGAGCTCCTACGAG.

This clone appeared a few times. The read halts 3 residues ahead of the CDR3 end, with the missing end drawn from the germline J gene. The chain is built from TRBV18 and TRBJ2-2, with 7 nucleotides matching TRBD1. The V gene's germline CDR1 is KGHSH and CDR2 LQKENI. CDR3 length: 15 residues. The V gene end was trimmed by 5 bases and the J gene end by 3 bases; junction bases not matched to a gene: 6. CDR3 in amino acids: CASSRGGIDTGELFF. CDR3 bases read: TGTGCCAGCTCAAGAGGGGGCATAGACACCGGGGAG.

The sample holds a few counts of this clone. The sequenced CDR3 bases are TGTGCCAGCAGCAAACAGGGGGCCCTCTCCTACGAG. It encodes CASSKQGALSYE. The whole CDR3 protein is CASSKQGALSYEQYF. The chain is built from TRBV6-2 or TRBV6-3 and TRBJ2-7, with 9 bases identical to TRBD1. The read ends 3 residues before the CDR3 terminus; that terminus is restored from the germline J gene. CDR3 length: 15 amino acids. The germline gives CDR1 MNHEY, CDR2 SVGEGT. Germline trimming cut 6 bases from V and 0 bases from J; bases unmatched to any gene: 6.

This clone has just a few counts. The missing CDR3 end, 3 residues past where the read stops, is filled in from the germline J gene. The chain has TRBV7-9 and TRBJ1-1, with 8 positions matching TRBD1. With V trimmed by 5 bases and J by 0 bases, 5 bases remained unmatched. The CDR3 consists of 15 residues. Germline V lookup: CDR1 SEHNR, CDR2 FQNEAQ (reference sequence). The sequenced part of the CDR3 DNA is TGTGCCAGCAGCAAGCGACAGGGGATGAACACTGAA. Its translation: CASSKRQGMNTE. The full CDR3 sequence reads CASSKRQGMNTEAFF.

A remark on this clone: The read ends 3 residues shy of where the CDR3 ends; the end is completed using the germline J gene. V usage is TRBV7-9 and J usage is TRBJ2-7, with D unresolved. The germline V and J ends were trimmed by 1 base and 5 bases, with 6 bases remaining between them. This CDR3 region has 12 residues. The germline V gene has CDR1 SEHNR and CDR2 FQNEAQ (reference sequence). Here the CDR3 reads CASSLEGNEQYF. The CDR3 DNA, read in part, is TGTGCCAGCAGCTTAGAGGGTAACGAG. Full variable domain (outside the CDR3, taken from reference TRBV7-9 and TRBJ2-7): DTGVSQNPRHKITKRGQNVTFRCDPISEHNRLYWYRQTLGQGPEFLTYFQNEAQLEKSRLLSDRFSAERPKGSFSTLEIQRTEQGDSAMYLCASSLEGNEQYFGPGTRLTVT.

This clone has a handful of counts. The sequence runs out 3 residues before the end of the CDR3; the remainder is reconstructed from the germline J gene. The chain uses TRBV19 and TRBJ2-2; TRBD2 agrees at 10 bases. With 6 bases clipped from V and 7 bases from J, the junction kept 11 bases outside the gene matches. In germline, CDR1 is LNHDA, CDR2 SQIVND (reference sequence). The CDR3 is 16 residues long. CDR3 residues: CASSGLAATSIGELFF. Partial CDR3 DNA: TGTGCCAGTAGCGGACTAGCGGCGACCTCAATCGGGGAG.

The sequenced CDR3 bases are TGTGCCAGTAGTACCCCCCGGGAGGGGCCCTTTCAGCCC. Its translation: CASSTPREGPFQP. From start to end, the CDR3 is CASSTPREGPFQPQHF. V usage is TRBV19 and J usage is TRBJ1-5, with a weak D call TRBD1 (5 bases). Sequencing ends 3 residues short of the CDR3 end; the germline J gene provides the rest. The germline V and J ends were trimmed by 4 bases and 6 bases, with 19 bases remaining between them. The CDR3 spans 16 residues. CDR1 LNHDA and CDR2 SQIVND come from the germline V gene (reference sequence).

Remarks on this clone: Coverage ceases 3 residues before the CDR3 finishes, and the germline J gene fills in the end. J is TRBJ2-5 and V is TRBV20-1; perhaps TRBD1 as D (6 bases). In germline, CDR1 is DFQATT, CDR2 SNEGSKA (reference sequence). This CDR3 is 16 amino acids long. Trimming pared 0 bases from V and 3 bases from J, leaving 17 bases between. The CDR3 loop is CSARDPGRGRKETQYF. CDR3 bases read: TGCAGTGCTAGAGATCCTGGCAGGGGAAGGAAAGAGACC.

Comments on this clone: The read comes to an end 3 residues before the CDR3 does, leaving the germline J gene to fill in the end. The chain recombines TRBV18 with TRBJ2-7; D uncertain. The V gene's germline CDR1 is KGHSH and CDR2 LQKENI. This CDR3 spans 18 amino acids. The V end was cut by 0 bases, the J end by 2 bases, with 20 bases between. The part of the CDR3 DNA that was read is TGTGCCAGCTCACCACCCCCTCTGATGCGGCAGCTGACCTACGAG. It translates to CASSPPPLMRQLTYE. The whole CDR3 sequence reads CASSPPPLMRQLTYEQYF.